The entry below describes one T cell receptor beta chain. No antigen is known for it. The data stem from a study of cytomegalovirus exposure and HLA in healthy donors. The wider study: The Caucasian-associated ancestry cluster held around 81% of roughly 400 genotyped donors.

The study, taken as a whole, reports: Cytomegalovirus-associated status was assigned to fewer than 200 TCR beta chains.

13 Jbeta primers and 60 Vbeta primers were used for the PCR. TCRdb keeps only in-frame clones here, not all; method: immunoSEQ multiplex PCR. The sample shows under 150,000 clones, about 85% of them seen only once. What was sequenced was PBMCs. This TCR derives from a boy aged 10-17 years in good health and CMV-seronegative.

The CDR3 region is CATSSDRGNSPLHF. The CDR3 DNA reads TGTGCCACCAGCAGCGACAGGGGCAATTCACCCCTCCACTTT. The J gene is TRBJ1-6, the V gene TRBV15; 8 bases align to TRBD1. V dropped 3 bases and J dropped 7; count of bases not matched to a gene: 2. The length of the CDR3 is 14 residues. Germline-derived CDR1 and CDR2 are LNHNV and YYDKDF (reference sequence).